This passage covers 22 T cell receptor beta chains from one sample sequenced in a study of prognosis after radiotherapy for stage I lung cancer (dated by TCRdb to 2020 to 2023). The instrument was an Illumina HiSeq 3000. Two rounds of multiplex PCR were performed to amplify the TCR beta CDR3 region from genomic DNA. In the first round of PCR, primers specific to each TRBV and TRBJ gene were used, and the primer sequences are filed in Chinese patent CN105087789A. TCRdb handled the public reads itself, with Q25 trimming in fastp and clone calling in MiXCR, and kept productive beta chains. A single entry per CDR3 protein holds the most common genes and DNA from its merged rows. This sample gives tens of thousands of distinct CDR3 sequences in total; roughly 39% of them show up just once. Of the sample, roughly three fifths falls within the top ten clones. This specimen consisted of PBMCs, obtained before or after stereotactic body radiation therapy (not recorded which). The source is a donor of 50 years or more with non-small cell lung cancer.

This clonotype was recorded at least ten times. The chain uses TRBV20-1 and TRBJ2-7; unclear D gene. Germline CDR1 DFQATT, CDR2 SNEGSKA (reference sequence). V was shortened by 4 bases and J by 4 bases, with 14 bases between the two germline ends. The CDR3 is 13 residues long. In nucleotides, the CDR3 is TGCAGTGCTAAGTCGGCAGGACCATACGAGCAGTACTTC. This encodes CSAKSAGPYEQYF.

This chain uses TRBV6-1 with TRBJ1-6; D may be TRBD1 (6 bases). Germline V gene lookup returns CDR1 MNHNS and CDR2 SASEGT. CDR3 length: 16 residues. Trimming took off 8 bases at V and 7 bases at J, with 21 bases between the two ends. As DNA, the CDR3 is TGTGCCAGCGCCTCCCGGGGGCGCCGGGAGAATTCACCCCTCCACTTT. This sequence encodes CASASRGRRENSPLHF.

The rearrangement uses TRBV4-1 and TRBJ1-2; D is possibly TRBD1 (5 bases). The V gene lost 0 bases and the J gene lost 4 bases, with 18 bases spanning the gap. The germline V gene encodes CDR1 MGHRA and CDR2 YSYEKL. The CDR3 runs to 17 residues. The CDR3 sequence is CASSQDEVGGVRYGYTF. The CDR3 DNA is TGCGCCAGCAGCCAAGATGAGGTTGGGGGGGTCCGCTATGGCTACACCTTC.

This clonotype was observed a few times. A clone one base away is much larger, so this may be a read error. The CDR3 DNA is TGTGCCAGCATTGAACAGGTTAAGCTAGCCTTC. Translated: CASIEQVKLAF. The gene calls are TRBV6-1 and TRBJ1-2, with TRBD1 as a possible D gene (5 bases). The CDR3 covers 11 residues. The germline CDR1 and CDR2 sequences are MNHNS and SASEGT.

This clonotype has a handful of counts. The V and J genes are TRBV7-8 and TRBJ2-3; D ambiguous. V lost 1 base, J lost 1 base, and 12 bases lay in between. The CDR3 sequence is 16 residues long. Per the germline V gene, CDR1 is SGHVS and CDR2 is FQNEAQ. CDR3 amino acids: CASSLVGRGRTDTQYF. The CDR3 DNA reads as TGTGCCAGCAGCTTAGTGGGCAGAGGCCGCACAGATACGCAGTATTTT.

The table lists this clonotype with many counts. The J gene is TRBJ1-1, the V gene TRBV7-9, with D unresolved. Deletions cut 7 bases from V and 1 base from J, with 19 bases between. The germline V gene encodes CDR1 SEHNR and CDR2 FQNEAQ (reference sequence). The CDR3 is 16 amino acids. The CDR3, as DNA: TGTGCCAGCACCAGAGTGGGGAACTGGCAGAACACTGAAGCTTTCTTT. Translation gives CASTRVGNWQNTEAFF.

At least ten counts were recorded for this clonotype. The chain is built from TRBV6-1 and TRBJ1-4, with a tentative D call TRBD1 (5 bases). Germline-derived CDR1 and CDR2 are MNHNS and SASEGT. This CDR3 is 13 amino acids long. The V end was cut by 4 bases, the J end by 4 bases, with 7 bases between. CDR3 nucleotides: TGTGCCAGCAGTGGACAGTTTAATGAAAAACTGTTTTTT. Its protein product is CASSGQFNEKLFF.

The chain is built from TRBV2 and TRBJ1-2; D may be TRBD1 (5 bases). Germline lookup yields CDR1 SNHLY and CDR2 FYNNEI. The CDR3 contains 12 residues. The CDR3, as DNA: TGTGTCATCGATCTTCAGGGCGGCGGATACACCTTC. The encoded protein is CVIDLQGGGYTF.

This clonotype was seen repeatedly, ten times or more. The chain couples TRBV6-1 to TRBJ1-3; D is unclear. Trimming pared 6 bases from V and 0 bases from J, leaving 12 bases between. Germline V gives CDR1 MNHNS, CDR2 SASEGT. CDR3 size: 15 residues. The CDR3 loop reads CASSESWNSGNTIYF. The DNA for the CDR3 is TGTGCCAGCAGCGAGTCGTGGAACTCTGGAAACACCATATATTTT.

This clonotype was observed a handful of times. This likely traces to a read error, being one base from a far larger clone. The chain carries TRBV6-1 and TRBJ2-1; 13 bases are a match to TRBD2. V was clipped by 7 bases and J by 13 bases; unmatched bases: 7. The CDR3 has 13 residues. CDR1 and CDR2 from the germline V gene are MNHNS and SASEGT. CDR3 sequence: CASTYGLAGAQFF. DNA for the CDR3: TGTGCCAGCACCTACGGACTAGCGGGAGCACAGTTCTTC.

With respect to this clonotype: The missing conserved phenylalanine or tryptophan at the end of this CDR3 makes a read error likely. No DNA is shown, since the ends of the CDR3 on it are uncertain; the CDR3 is the one TCRdb lists. The rearrangement joins TRBV4-1 to TRBJ2-6; the table's D call, TRBD1, was not checked against the DNA. Per the germline V gene, CDR1 is MGHRA and CDR2 is YSYEKL. 11 amino acids form the CDR3, both terminal residues included. The CDR3 spells CASSPIDRGQV.

There are many counts of this clonotype. This chain connects TRBV29-1 to TRBJ2-7; 12 bases are a match to TRBD2. Trimming at V came to 0 bases and at J to 6 bases, leaving 0 bases not matched to a gene. Germline lookup yields CDR1 SQVTM and CDR2 ANQGSEA. CDR3 length: 13 residues. This chain's CDR3 is CSVEETSGSEQYF. Written as DNA, the CDR3 is TGCAGCGTTGAAGAGACTAGCGGGAGCGAGCAGTACTTC.

In its sample, this clonotype was seen many times. The chain has TRBV7-8 and TRBJ2-3, with D perhaps given as TRBD1 or TRBD2 (6 bases each). V gave up 7 bases and J gave up 4 bases, with 12 bases separating them. Germline V CDR1 and CDR2: SGHVS, FQNEAQ. This CDR3 is built from 13 residues. The CDR3 protein is CASNYGGPDTQYF. The CDR3 nucleotides read TGTGCCAGCAATTATGGGGGGCCAGATACGCAGTATTTT. Variable domain in full (rest from reference TRBV7-8 and TRBJ2-3): GAGVSQSPRYKVAKRGQDVALRCDPISGHVSLFWYQQALGQGPEFLTYFQNEAQLDKSGLPSDRFFAERPEGSVSTLKIQRTQQEDSAVYLCASNYGGPDTQYFGPGTRLTVL.

This clonotype was counted at least ten times. The chain recombines TRBV20-1 with TRBJ2-5; TRBD2 matches at 12 bases. Germline values: CDR1 DFQATT, CDR2 SNEGSKA (reference sequence). The CDR3 has 14 amino acids. The J segment lost 5 bases and the V segment lost 4 bases, leaving 5 bases of the junction unmatched. CDR3 protein: CSAKLAGGAETQYF. The CDR3 coding sequence is TGCAGTGCTAAGCTAGCGGGAGGGGCGGAGACCCAGTACTTC.

This clonotype was recorded at least ten times. The rearrangement uses TRBV28 and TRBJ2-1; 10 nucleotides agree with TRBD2. Trimming at V came to 7 bases and at J to 1 base, leaving 7 bases not matched to a gene. The germline CDR1 and CDR2 sequences are MDHEN and SYDVKM. CDR3 length: 16 amino acids. This CDR3 reads CASTVAGGGSYNEQFF. The DNA of the CDR3 is TGTGCCAGCACTGTAGCGGGAGGAGGGTCCTACAATGAGCAGTTCTTC.

V is TRBV12-3 or TRBV12-4 and J is TRBJ2-3, with 13 nucleotides matching TRBD2. This CDR3 has 17 residues. Trimming cost V 5 bases and J 6 bases; bases outside gene matches: 11. The CDR3 is CASSPLLAGGSSDTQYF. DNA of the CDR3: TGTGCCAGCAGTCCGCTACTAGCGGGAGGGAGTTCGGATACGCAGTATTTT.

This chain connects TRBV6-1 to TRBJ2-3, with D possibly being TRBD1 (6 bases). The V gene lost 10 bases and the J gene lost 5 bases, with 16 bases spanning the gap. The CDR3 covers 13 residues. Germline CDR1 and CDR2: MNHNS and SASEGT. CDR3 residues: CATPPRGKDTQYF. The CDR3 DNA reads TGTGCCACCCCCCCCAGGGGTAAAGATACGCAGTATTTT.

This clonotype is medium-sized within its sample. The chain employs TRBV24-1 and TRBJ1-5, with D uncertain. Germline V gene data show CDR1 as KGHDR and CDR2 as SFDVKD. The CDR3 has 13 amino acids. V was shortened by 9 bases and J by 5 bases, with 13 bases between the two germline ends. The CDR3 coding sequence is TGTGCCACCGCCGTGGACGGTTATCAGCCCCAGCATTTT. This codes for CATAVDGYQPQHF.

V is TRBV4-1 and J is TRBJ2-2, with D possibly being TRBD2 (5 bases). V shed 2 bases and J shed 3 bases, with 13 bases lying between them. The CDR3 is 16 residues long. Germline CDR1 reads MGHRA; CDR2 reads YSYEKL. The CDR3 sequence: CASSQSGILDTGELFF. For the CDR3, the DNA is TGCGCCAGCAGCCAATCCGGGATTTTGGACACCGGGGAGCTGTTTTTT.

The chain joins TRBV3-1 to TRBJ2-1, with TRBD2 matching over 8 bases. The germline V gene has CDR1 LGHDT and CDR2 YNNKEL (reference sequence). V lost 3 bases, J lost 2 bases, and 9 bases stayed unmatched. The CDR3 consists of 17 residues. DNA for the CDR3: TGTGCCAGCAGCCAGGTACCGGGGGGGTTCCCCTACAATGAGCAGTTCTTC. Residues: CASSQVPGGFPYNEQFF.

Many counts were recorded for this clonotype. The V and J genes are TRBV9 and TRBJ2-1; TRBD2 aligns across 7 bases. J was trimmed by 7 bases and V by 0 bases; bases with no gene match: 10. Germline V gene lookup returns CDR1 SGDLS and CDR2 YYNGEE. This CDR3 has 16 amino acids. CDR3 in DNA: TGTGCCAGCAGCGTAGTAGGGCAGGGAGGGGTAAATGAGCAGTTCTTC. Protein product: CASSVVGQGGVNEQFF.

Concerning this clonotype itself: A read error likely explains this, since a far larger clone differs by one base. V and J are TRBV6-2 or TRBV6-3 and TRBJ2-1, with D tentatively TRBD2 (6 bases). Germline-derived CDR1 and CDR2 are MNHEY and SVGEGT. CDR3 length: 15 residues. In DNA form, the CDR3 reads TGTGCCAGCAGTTACCTGGGCGCGGGGTACAATGAGAAGTTCTTC. Its protein product is CASSYLGAGYNEKFF.